Listed below are T cell receptor beta chains from one sample, sequenced in a study of CD8+CD57+ T cells in acquired aplastic anemia. TCRdb passed the reads through MiXCR, listing each CDR3 protein once. The table shows about 200,000 distinct CDR3 sequences, with 60% to 80% occurring only once. Sequencing was carried out using sorted CD4+, CD8+, or CD8+CD57+ T cells (not recorded which) from PBMCs. These receptors all stem from a human donor with aplastic anemia. Each CDR3 is given with its conserved first and last residue. A D gene is named only where the DNA matches it firmly. Clone size, where shown, is once, few, many, or a class for clones that have expanded.

J gene	D gene	CDR3 length	clone size	V gene	CDR3 protein	CDR3 DNA
TRBJ2-1	NA	18	once	TRBV19	CASSIVRGRAVSYNEQFF	TGTGCCAGTAGTATAGTGAGGGGGAGGGCAGTATCCTACAATGAGCAGTTCTTC
TRBJ2-7	NA	16	many	TRBV2	CASSDPPGRTGYEQYF	TGTGCCAGCAGTGACCCACCGGGACGGACGGGCTACGAGCAGTACTTC
TRBJ2-3	NA	13	NA	TRBV30	CAWVTSGLDTQYF	TGTGCCTGGGTAACTTCAGGGTTGGATACGCAGTATTTT
TRBJ1-2	NA	12	NA	TRBV7-9	CASSLAPLTTTF	TGTGCCAGCAGCTTAGCCCCACTGACTACTACCTTC
TRBJ2-7	NA	15	NA	TRBV11-2	CASSPRPFVAYEQYF	TGTGCCAGCAGCCCCAGGCCATTTGTAGCCTACGAGCAGTACTTC
TRBJ2-3	NA	19	NA	TRBV11-2	CASSLRRSALGGPPDTQYF	TGTGCCAGCAGCTTGAGGCGTAGCGCTCTGGGGGGGCCCCCAGATACGCAGTATTTT
TRBJ1-5	NA	14	few	TRBV7-8	CASSGGAGDQPQHF	TGTGCCAGCTCCGGAGGGGCAGGGGATCAGCCCCAGCATTTT
TRBJ1-1	NA	16	NA	TRBV5-1	CASSLYPQDLNTEAFF	TGCGCCAGCAGCTTGTACCCCCAGGACTTAAACACTGAAGCTTTCTTT
TRBJ2-7	NA	14	NA	TRBV19	CASSIGDSIYEQYF	TGTGCCAGTAGTATCGGTGACAGCATCTACGAGCAGTACTTC
TRBJ1-4	NA	12	NA	TRBV7-2	CASSLSRDELFF	TGTGCCAGCAGCTTAAGTCGTGACGAACTGTTTTTT
TRBJ2-2	NA	14	NA	TRBV24-1	CATSVQGLAGELFF	TGTGCCACCAGTGTACAGGGACTGGCCGGGGAGCTGTTTTTT
TRBJ2-3	NA	13	many	TRBV7-9	CASLFPDTDTQYF	TGTGCCAGCCTGTTTCCGGACACAGATACGCAGTATTTT
TRBJ2-7	NA	14	NA	TRBV6-6	CASKGSKVIYEQYF	TGTGCCAGCAAGGGGTCAAAAGTCATCTACGAGCAGTACTTC
TRBJ1-1	NA	13	NA	TRBV15	CATSRGVTEEAFF	TGTGCCACCAGCAGAGGCGTGACAGAGGAAGCTTTCTTT
TRBJ2-1	TRBD2	15	NA	TRBV20-1	CSVHSGRDPYNEQFF	TGCAGTGTTCATAGCGGGAGAGATCCTTACAATGAGCAGTTCTTC
TRBJ2-7	TRBD2	16	many	TRBV4-1	CASSQVAGGASYEQYF	TGCGCCAGCAGCCAAGTTGCCGGGGGGGCCTCCTACGAGCAGTACTTC
TRBJ2-7	NA	16	NA	TRBV7-6	CASSLGAAEASYEQYF	TGTGCCAGCAGCTTAGGGGCAGCGGAGGCCTCCTACGAGCAGTACTTC
TRBJ1-2	TRBD1	14	NA	TRBV5-4	CASSPGQVGYGYTF	TGTGCCAGCAGCCCGGGACAGGTTGGCTATGGCTACACCTTC
TRBJ2-7	NA	15	few	TRBV2	CASSVSRDGRDEQYF	TGTGCCAGCAGTGTTAGTCGGGACGGCCGGGACGAGCAGTACTTC
TRBJ2-2	NA	14	NA	TRBV7-7	CASSRELNTGELFF	TGTGCTAGTAGCCGGGAATTGAACACCGGGGAGCTGTTTTTT
TRBJ2-5	NA	14	NA	TRBV29-1	CSVEVLGHQETQYF	TGCAGCGTTGAGGTACTGGGGCATCAAGAGACCCAGTACTTC
TRBJ2-6	NA	12	NA	TRBV7-9	CASSALLVVLTF	TGTGCCAGCAGCGCACTTTTGGTAGTCCTGACTTTC
TRBJ2-7	NA	15	NA	TRBV5-1	CASSRTPGHSYEQYF	TGCGCCAGCAGCAGGACACCGGGACACTCCTACGAGCAGTACTTC
TRBJ1-6	NA	12	NA	TRBV20-1	CSARMGNSPLHF	TGCAGTGCTAGGATGGGTAATTCACCCCTCCACTTT
TRBJ2-2	TRBD2	17	NA	TRBV7-9	CASSLALAGVNTGELFF	TGCGCCAGCAGCTTGGCGCTAGCGGGGGTAAACACCGGGGAGCTGTTTTTT
TRBJ2-7	NA	16	many	TRBV11-2	CASSLVTGLNSYEQYF	TGTGCCAGCAGCTTAGTTACTGGACTGAACTCCTACGAGCAGTACTTC
TRBJ2-3	NA	12	NA	TRBV19	CATTLPPDTQYF	TGTGCCACTACCCTTCCCCCAGATACGCAGTATTTT
TRBJ2-3	NA	13	NA	TRBV19	CASSFLSSDTQYF	TGTGCCAGTAGTTTCCTTTCGTCAGATACGCAGTATTTT
TRBJ2-1	TRBD2	18	many	TRBV5-6	CASSPGTSGGGSYNEQFF	TGTGCCAGCAGCCCCGGGACTAGCGGGGGTGGCTCCTACAATGAGCAGTTCTTC
TRBJ2-1	NA	13	NA	TRBV6-4	CASSGLRGGEQFF	TGTGCCAGCAGTGGGCTAAGGGGGGGTGAGCAGTTCTTC
TRBJ2-5	NA	13	NA	TRBV7-6	CASSLLAEGTQYF	TGTGCCAGCAGCTTACTCGCAGAGGGGACCCAGTACTTC
TRBJ2-1	NA	15	NA	TRBV7-8	CASSLVGGTYNEQFF	TGTGCCAGCAGCTTAGTGGGGGGGACATACAATGAGCAGTTCTTC
TRBJ2-2	NA	14	NA	TRBV5-1	CASKGEAHTGELFF	TGCGCCTCTAAGGGTGAGGCGCACACCGGGGAGCTGTTTTTT